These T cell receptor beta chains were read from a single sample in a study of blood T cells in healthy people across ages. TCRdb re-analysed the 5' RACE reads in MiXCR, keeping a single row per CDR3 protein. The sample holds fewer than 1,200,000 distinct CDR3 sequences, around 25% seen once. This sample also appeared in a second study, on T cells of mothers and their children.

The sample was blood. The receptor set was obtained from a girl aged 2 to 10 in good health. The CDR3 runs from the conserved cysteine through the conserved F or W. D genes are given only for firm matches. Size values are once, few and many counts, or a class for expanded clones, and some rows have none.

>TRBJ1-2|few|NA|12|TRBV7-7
TGTGCTAGCAGCTTAGCGGTCTTTGGCTACACCTTC
CASSLAVFGYTF
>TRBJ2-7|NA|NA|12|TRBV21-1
TGTGCCAGCAGCAAAGACGGCTACGAGCAGTACTTC
CASSKDGYEQYF
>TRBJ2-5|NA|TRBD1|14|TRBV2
TGTGCCAGCGAACCGACAGGGGGGCAAGAGACCCAGTACTTC
CASEPTGGQETQYF
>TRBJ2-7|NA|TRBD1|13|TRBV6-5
TGTGCCAGCAGTCCGGACAGGGATAACGAGCAGTACTTC
CASSPDRDNEQYF
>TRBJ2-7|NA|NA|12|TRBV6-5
TGTGCCAGCAGCAAGTGGGGGGCCGAGCAGTACTTC
CASSKWGAEQYF
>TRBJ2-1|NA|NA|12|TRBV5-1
TGTGCCAGCAGCTGTTTCGGTCCCGAGCAGTTCTTC
CASSCFGPEQFF
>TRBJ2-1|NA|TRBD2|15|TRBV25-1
TGTGCCACCCTGCCAGGACTAGCGGTGTACAATGAGCAGTTCTTC
CATLPGLAVYNEQFF
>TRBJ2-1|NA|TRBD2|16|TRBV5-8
TGTGCCAGCAGCACGGGACTAGCGGGAATATCTTGGGAGCAGTTCTTC
CASSTGLAGISWEQFF
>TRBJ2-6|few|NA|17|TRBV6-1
TGTGCCAGCAGCGGAGGTCGGGGGCGACAAGGGGCCAACGTCCTGACTTTC
CASSGGRGRQGANVLTF
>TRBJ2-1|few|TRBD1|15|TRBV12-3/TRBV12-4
TGTGCCAGCAGTTTCCGGACAGGGCCCTACAATGAGCAGTTCTTC
CASSFRTGPYNEQFF
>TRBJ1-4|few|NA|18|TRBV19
TGTGCCAGTAGTGCCTTCGCCCTAGGGTCTGCAACCAATGAAAAACTGTTTTTT
CASSAFALGSATNEKLFF
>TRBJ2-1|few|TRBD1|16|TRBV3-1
TGTGCCAGCAGCCGCTATCCGACAGGGGGCACGGGTGAGCAGTTCTTC
CASSRYPTGGTGEQFF
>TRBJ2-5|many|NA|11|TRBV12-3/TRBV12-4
TGTGCCAGCAGCTTAAAAGAGACCCAGTACTTC
CASSLKETQYF
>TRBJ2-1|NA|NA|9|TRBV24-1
TGTGCCACCAGAGAGGAGCAGTTCTTC
CATREEQFF
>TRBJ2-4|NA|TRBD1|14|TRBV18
TGTGCCAGCTCCCAAGGACAGGGGGCGGACATTCAGTACTTC
CASSQGQGADIQYF
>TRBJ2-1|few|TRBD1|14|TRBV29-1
TGCAGCGTTGAGACAGGGGGCTCCTACAATGAGCAGTTCTTC
CSVETGGSYNEQFF
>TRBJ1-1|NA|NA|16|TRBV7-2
TGTGCCAGCAGCTTAAAGTATGGGTTATCGAACACTGAAGCTTTCTTT
CASSLKYGLSNTEAFF
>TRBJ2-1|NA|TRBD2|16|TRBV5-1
TGCGCCAGCAAGCGACTAACTAGCGGGGCCTACAATGAGCAGTTCTTC
CASKRLTSGAYNEQFF
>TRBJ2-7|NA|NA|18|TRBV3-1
TGTGCCAGCAGCCAAGAACTGTCTCAACAGGCCAAGGGCTACGAGCAGTACTTC
CASSQELSQQAKGYEQYF
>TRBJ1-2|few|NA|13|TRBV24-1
TGTGCCACCAGTGATTTGTCGGCGGACAGAATTACCTTC
CATSDLSADRITF
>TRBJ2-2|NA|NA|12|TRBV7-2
TGTGCCAGCAGCCCCCCTATGGGGGAGCTGTTTTTT
CASSPPMGELFF